This T cell receptor (beta chain) was documented in a study of T cells in Graves' hyperthyroidism and ophthalmopathy. Study results and limitations: Progression to ophthalmopathy was predicted a median of roughly seven months early.

Amplified TCR beta CDR3 regions derived from RNA transcripts. In the first-round RT-PCR of the TCR CDR3, the HTBI primer set was used. One entry per CDR3 protein, called by TCRdb with MiXCR from the multiplex PCR reads. The table records around 450,000 distinct CDR3 sequences, 15% to 18% of them present only once. V was pared by 2 bases and J by 0 bases, with 18 bases between. Germline loops: CDR1 SGHDT, CDR2 YYEEEE. This CDR3 has 17 amino acids. This clonotype appeared many times. Its antigen is still unknown. Specimen: blood. The rearrangement joins TRBV5-6 to TRBJ2-7; D is ambiguous. The source is a woman under 30 with Graves' hyperthyroidism. CDR3 nucleotide sequence: TGTGCCAGCAGCTTAATAATAACGGTCTCTGGCTCCTACGAGCAGTACTTC. Translated, it gives CASSLIITVSGSYEQYF.